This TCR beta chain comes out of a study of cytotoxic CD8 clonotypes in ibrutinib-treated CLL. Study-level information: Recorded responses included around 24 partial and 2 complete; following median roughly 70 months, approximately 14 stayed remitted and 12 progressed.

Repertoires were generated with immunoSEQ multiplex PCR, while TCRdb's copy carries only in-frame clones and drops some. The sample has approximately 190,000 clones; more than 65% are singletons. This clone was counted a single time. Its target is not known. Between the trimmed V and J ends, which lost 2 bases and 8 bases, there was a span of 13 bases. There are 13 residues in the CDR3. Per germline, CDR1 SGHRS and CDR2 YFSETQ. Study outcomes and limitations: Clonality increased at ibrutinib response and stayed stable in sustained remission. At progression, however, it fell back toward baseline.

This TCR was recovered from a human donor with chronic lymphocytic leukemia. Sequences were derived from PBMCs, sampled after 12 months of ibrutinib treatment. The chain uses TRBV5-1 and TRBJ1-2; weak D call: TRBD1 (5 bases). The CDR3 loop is CASSFDSRGGYTF. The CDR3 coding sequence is TGCGCCAGCAGCTTTGACAGCCGAGGCGGCTACACCTTC.